These 18 T cell receptor beta chains came from one sample sequenced in a study of immune heterogeneity within non-small cell lung tumors (dated by TCRdb to the late 2010s). TCRdb shows the sequencer as HiSeq X Ten. The TCR beta CDR3 region was amplified with a multiplex PCR system, in which a first round of roughly 10 cycles was run using 32 V-gene forward and 13 J-gene reverse primers. The public reads were reanalyzed by TCRdb: fastp trimming at Q25, MiXCR alignment, in-frame beta chains only. When rows share a CDR3 protein, they turn into one entry using the most common DNA and genes. For this sample there are around 2,200 distinct CDR3 sequences; approximately 30% appear just once. 15% to 20% of the sample lies in the top ten. Genomic DNA extracted from bulk tumor tissue served as TCR template, with around 590 ng gDNA amplified per sample. During surgery, several biopsies were collected from each primary tumor and placed as far from one another as possible within the tumor mass. Patients in the study cohort, which was described as untreated, were newly diagnosed NSCLC cases going through curative surgery.

The sample was lung tumor tissue. The source of these receptors is a man in his 60s with non-small cell lung cancer.

The chain couples TRBV7-2 to TRBJ2-1; D is unresolved. The germline V gene encodes CDR1 SGHTA and CDR2 FQGNSA. The CDR3 is 14 amino acids. Between the trimmed V and J ends, which lost 1 base and 4 bases, there was a span of 8 bases. For the CDR3, the DNA is TGTGCCAGCAGCTTAGTGCCAGGATACAATGAGCAGTTCTTC. Protein product: CASSLVPGYNEQFF.

By sample fraction, this clonotype is medium-sized. The V call is TRBV6-4, the J call TRBJ2-1, with 10 bases that match TRBD1. The CDR3 totals 16 residues. CDR1 is MRHNA, CDR2 SNTAGT, per germline. The V segment lost 0 bases and the J segment 6 bases; nucleotides outside the gene matches: 5. The CDR3 spells CASSDSDGTGVNEQFF. DNA for the CDR3: TGTGCCAGCAGTGACTCGGACGGGACAGGGGTCAATGAGCAGTTCTTC.

The sample holds one count of this clonotype. This could be a read error, since a much larger clone is one nucleotide away. The chain employs TRBV11-2 and TRBJ2-7; unclear D gene. Trimming took 4 bases from V and 1 from J, leaving 14 bases between them. The germline V gene encodes CDR1 SGHAT and CDR2 FQNNGV. This CDR3 has 15 amino acids. This CDR3 reads CASSCYQDGSYEQYF. CDR3 nucleotides: TGTGCCAGCAGCTGCTACCAGGACGGGTCCTACGAGCAGTACTTC.

There are a few counts of this clonotype. The chain carries TRBV11-2 and TRBJ2-7, with D possibly TRBD2 on 7 matching bases. The CDR3 contains 15 residues. V lost 1 base to trimming and J lost 2 bases, with 12 bases between them. Germline V gene lookup returns CDR1 SGHAT and CDR2 FQNNGV. The CDR3 DNA follows: TGTGCCAGCAGCTTAGGTAGGGGGGGTCCCTACGAGCAGTACTTC. It is translated as CASSLGRGGPYEQYF.

This chain links TRBV28 with TRBJ1-1; D gene uncertain. The CDR3 has 15 residues. V was pared by 5 bases and J by 5 bases, with 18 bases between. CDR1 is MDHEN and CDR2 is SYDVKM in the germline V gene. CDR3 in DNA: TGTGCCAGCAGTACCCCCATGGGAAGAGGGACTGAAGCTTTCTTT. Its translation is CASSTPMGRGTEAFF.

V usage is TRBV28 and J usage is TRBJ2-1, with D possibly matching TRBD2 (6 bases). The CDR3 is 14 amino acids. Deletions cut 7 bases from V and 9 bases from J, with 19 bases between. The V gene's germline CDR1 is MDHEN and CDR2 SYDVKM. The CDR3 spells CASILTSGLGEQFF. The DNA of the CDR3 is TGTGCCAGCATCCTGACTAGTGGACTGGGTGAGCAGTTCTTC.

V usage is TRBV28 and J usage is TRBJ2-5; D is uncertain. V lost 1 base and J 3 bases, leaving 3 bases between the germline ends. The CDR3 contains 12 residues. In germline, CDR1 is MDHEN, CDR2 SYDVKM. Written as DNA, the CDR3 is TGTGCCAGCAGTTTATACAAAGAGACCCAGTACTTC. Translated, it gives CASSLYKETQYF.

The sample holds a few counts of this clonotype. A much more abundant neighbour one base away suggests this may be a read error. This chain connects TRBV9 to TRBJ2-5, with a weak D call TRBD1 (5 bases). Trimming pared 8 bases from V and 7 bases from J, leaving 21 bases between. This CDR3 spans 14 amino acids. Germline V gene sequence: CDR1 SGDLS, CDR2 YYNGEE. In DNA, the CDR3 is TGTGCCAGGAGCCCAAGCGCTCTCCAGGGGACCCAGTACTTC. Its translation: CARSPSALQGTQYF.

The chain uses TRBV5-6 and TRBJ2-1; 7 nucleotides line up with TRBD2. The V and J ends lost 1 base and 5 bases, in that order; junction bases with no gene match: 12. This CDR3 spans 17 amino acids. Germline V gene data show CDR1 as SGHDT and CDR2 as YYEEEE. The CDR3 reads CASSLFRAGESDNEQFF. The CDR3 nucleotides are TGTGCCAGCAGCTTGTTTAGGGCGGGAGAAAGCGACAATGAGCAGTTCTTC.

This clonotype qualifies as medium-sized. The V and J genes are TRBV6-1 and TRBJ2-7, with D possibly TRBD2 on 6 matching bases. Germline loops: CDR1 MNHNS, CDR2 SASEGT. Trimming stripped 5 bases from V and 5 bases from J, with 10 bases between. The CDR3 runs 12 residues. The CDR3 spells CASSSWEDEQYF. CDR3 bases: TGTGCCAGCAGTTCCTGGGAGGACGAGCAGTACTTC.

This clonotype appeared a single time. A read error may be the cause here, since a much bigger clone is one base away. The chain recombines TRBV6-5 with TRBJ2-5; weak D call: TRBD1 (5 bases). With 0 bases removed from V and 5 bases from J, the gap between germline ends came to 22 bases. The CDR3 has 18 amino acids. Per germline, CDR1 MNHEY and CDR2 SVGAGI. CDR3 loop: CASSYSFSPGLGWETQYF. The CDR3 DNA follows: TGTGCCAGCAGTTACTCATTCTCTCCAGGGTTGGGATGGGAGACCCAGTACTTC.

By share, this clonotype ranks as medium-sized. The genes are TRBV5-1 and TRBJ2-7; TRBD1 might be the D (5 bases). V lost 0 bases, J lost 1 base, and 5 bases lay in between. The V gene's germline CDR1 is SGHRS and CDR2 YFSETQ. The CDR3 length is 13 residues. This CDR3 is CASSLAGSYEQYF. The CDR3 DNA is TGCGCCAGCAGCTTGGCAGGGTCCTACGAGCAGTACTTC.

With respect to this clonotype: Just one base apart from a much larger clone, this may be a read error. The chain employs TRBV6-2 or TRBV6-3 and TRBJ2-2; 9 bases map to TRBD1. This CDR3 is 14 amino acids long. Germline V gene sequence: CDR1 MNHEY, CDR2 SVGEGT. In nucleotides, the CDR3 is TGTGCCAGCCGGGGACAGGGTCACGCCGGGGAGCTGTTGTTT. It codes for CASRGQGHAGELLF.

There are a few counts of this clonotype. CDR3 DNA: TGCGCCAGCAGCCAAGGTGGCTGGGGGGGGGGACAAGAGACCCAGTACTTC. This translates into CASSQGGWGGGQETQYF. The chain joins TRBV4-1 to TRBJ2-5, with 7 bases aligning to TRBD2. Germline V gene data show CDR1 as MGHRA and CDR2 as YSYEKL. The V gene end was trimmed by 1 base and the J gene end by 2 bases; junction bases not matched to a gene: 10. The CDR3 has 17 residues.

In this sample, this clonotype is medium-sized (0.01 to 0.1%). The rearrangement links TRBV28 to TRBJ2-5; D is perhaps TRBD2 (6 bases). Germline CDR1 is MDHEN and CDR2 is SYDVKM. With 2 bases removed from V and 4 bases from J, the gap between germline ends came to 8 bases. The CDR3 is made up of 13 amino acids. The CDR3 nucleotides are TGTGCCAGCAGTTTAAGGGGAGGAGAGACCCAGTACTTC. This encodes CASSLRGGETQYF.

The V and J genes are TRBV29-1 and TRBJ1-4; D is unresolved. Germline loops: CDR1 SQVTM, CDR2 ANQGSEA. The V and J ends lost 6 bases and 3 bases respectively, with 8 bases between them. The CDR3 length is 12 residues. The CDR3 sequence: CSVLGANEKLFF. The DNA for the CDR3 is TGCAGCGTCTTGGGTGCTAATGAAAAACTGTTTTTT.

The chain is built from TRBV27 and TRBJ1-5; 8 bases match TRBD1. CDR1 is MNHEY and CDR2 is SMNVEV in the germline V gene (reference sequence). This CDR3 contains 15 residues. With 5 bases clipped from V and 1 base from J, the junction kept 4 bases outside the gene matches. The CDR3 sequence is CASSTRTGSNQPQHF. CDR3 nucleotides: TGTGCCAGCAGTACCCGGACAGGGAGCAATCAGCCCCAGCATTTT.

Judged by abundance, this clonotype is medium-sized (0.01 to 0.1%). This chain uses TRBV28 with TRBJ2-7, with 12 bases that match TRBD2. Germline trimming cut 6 bases from V and 5 bases from J; bases unmatched to any gene: 11. The CDR3 is 16 amino acids. Germline CDR1 MDHEN, CDR2 SYDVKM. CDR3 residues: CASRVTLGLAGDEQYF. In nucleotides, the CDR3 is TGTGCCAGCAGAGTGACCCTGGGACTAGCGGGTGACGAGCAGTACTTC. Variable domain in full (rest from reference TRBV28 and TRBJ2-7): DVKVTQSSRYLVKRTGEKVFLECVQDMDHENMFWYRQDPGLGLRLIYFSYDVKMKEKGDIPEGYSVSREKKERFSLILESASTNQTSMYLCASRVTLGLAGDEQYFGPGTRLTVT.